Below, 19 T cell receptor beta chains from the same sample are listed, as sequenced in a study of beta chain features in type 1 diabetes. The investigators reverse transcribed all of the isolated RNA, so they sequenced expressed TCRB transcripts. Method: immunoSEQ multiplex PCR; TCRdb's copy keeps in-frame clones and lacks some. The data contain hundreds of thousands of clones, roughly a sixth of them singletons. Input material: naive CD4+ T cells from blood. Receptors originate from a woman aged 18-30 years in good health.

The chain is built from TRBV7-9 and TRBJ2-2; 11 positions agree with TRBD2. The CDR3 is made up of 18 amino acids. V trimming: 4 bases; J trimming: 0 bases; junction bases outside the gene matches: 7. The germline V gene encodes CDR1 SEHNR and CDR2 FQNEAQ (reference sequence). The CDR3 region is CASSSRRLAGPNTGELFF. CDR3 coding DNA: TGTGCCAGCAGCTCCCGACGACTAGCGGGACCGAACACCGGGGAGCTGTTTTTT.

The chain combines TRBV9 with TRBJ2-7, with TRBD2 as a possible D gene (6 bases). Deletions cut 0 bases from V and 3 bases from J, with 16 bases between. Germline CDR1 and CDR2: SGDLS and YYNGEE. The CDR3 covers 16 residues. This chain's CDR3 is CASSVGGTPGNYEQYF. The CDR3 DNA reads TGTGCCAGCAGCGTAGGCGGGACCCCGGGAAACTACGAGCAGTACTTC.

The genes are TRBV2 and TRBJ1-5; TRBD1 agrees at 10 bases. CDR1 is SNHLY, CDR2 FYNNEI, per germline. The CDR3 length is 15 residues. With 2 bases clipped from V and 6 bases from J, the junction kept 4 bases outside the gene matches. The CDR3 loop reads CASSEKDRGAQPQHF. CDR3 DNA: TGTGCCAGCAGTGAAAAGGACAGGGGGGCTCAGCCCCAGCATTTT. Together with reference TRBV2 and TRBJ1-5, the CDR3 gives the full variable domain: EPEVTQTPSHQVTQMGQEVILRCVPISNHLYFYWYRQILGQKVEFLVSFYNNEISEKSEIFDDQFSVERPDGSNFTLKIRSTKLEDSAMYFCASSEKDRGAQPQHFGDGTRLSIL.

The chain recombines TRBV5-6 with TRBJ2-2; D not resolved. The germline V gene encodes CDR1 SGHDT and CDR2 YYEEEE. The V gene lost 1 base and the J gene lost 6 bases, with 7 bases spanning the gap. The CDR3 sequence is 13 residues long. Here the CDR3 reads CASSLSGPGELFF. The CDR3 bases are TGTGCCAGCAGCTTGAGTGGCCCCGGGGAGCTGTTTTTT.

This clone was counted a single time. The chain is built from TRBV4-3 and TRBJ1-2; the match to TRBD1 covers 9 bases. Germline V gene lookup returns CDR1 LGHNA and CDR2 YSLEER. The J segment lost 5 bases and the V segment lost 1 base, leaving 8 bases of the junction unmatched. There are 16 residues in the CDR3. CDR3 residues: CASSQASGTGKYGYTF. In nucleotides, the CDR3 is TGCGCCAGCAGCCAAGCCTCCGGGACAGGGAAGTATGGCTACACCTTC.

This clone showed up just a few times. V gene TRBV9 combines with J gene TRBJ2-2; the D is unclear. The V gene's germline CDR1 is SGDLS and CDR2 YYNGEE. The CDR3 length is 17 residues. V lost 0 bases and J lost 2, with 14 bases in between. CDR3: CASSVAGSGTNTGELFF. DNA for the CDR3: TGTGCCAGCAGCGTAGCCGGCTCAGGCACTAACACCGGGGAGCTGTTTTTT.

J is TRBJ2-7 and V is TRBV4-1; D assignment may be TRBD1 or TRBD2 (5 bases each). The germline gives CDR1 MGHRA, CDR2 YSYEKL. V shed 1 base and J shed 6 bases, with 16 bases lying between them. The CDR3 has 15 amino acids. CDR3 loop: CASSQVGRGSGEQYF. In nucleotides, the CDR3 is TGCGCCAGCAGCCAAGTGGGACGGGGCTCGGGCGAGCAGTACTTC.

The chain has TRBV7-3 and TRBJ2-7; 13 bases fit TRBD2. Trimming cost V 5 bases and J 5 bases; bases outside gene matches: 3. Per germline, CDR1 SGHTA and CDR2 FQGTGA. The CDR3 consists of 14 residues. CDR3 sequence: CASSPTSGRDEQYF. For the CDR3, the DNA is TGTGCCAGCAGCCCAACTAGCGGGAGGGACGAGCAGTACTTC.

The CDR3 region has the DNA TGTGCCAGCAGTTCCGCTAGCGGGAGGGAGACCCAGTACTTC. It yields the protein CASSSASGRETQYF. The chain employs TRBV6-6 and TRBJ2-5, with TRBD2 matching over 11 bases. J gave up 5 bases and V 4 bases, and 3 bases lay outside the gene matches. The CDR3 is 14 amino acids. From germline, CDR1 is MNHNY and CDR2 SVGAGI (reference sequence).

Only a few counts were recorded for this clone. V is TRBV6-1 and J is TRBJ1-5; D remains ambiguous. Looked up from germline, CDR1 is MNHNS and CDR2 is SASEGT. This CDR3 comprises 13 residues. V was cut by 0 bases and J by 11 bases, with 11 bases left in between. The CDR3 loop reads CASSEAEFGTQHF. CDR3 in DNA: TGTGCCAGCAGTGAAGCGGAGTTTGGGACCCAGCATTTT.

This chain links TRBV7-9 with TRBJ2-1, with TRBD2 identical over 8 bases. The CDR3 runs 15 residues. V shed 1 base, J shed 7 bases, and the junction held 6 bases outside the gene matches. Germline assignment: CDR1 SEHNR and CDR2 FQNEAQ (reference sequence). The CDR3, as DNA: TGTGCCAGCAGCTTAGGCGGCGGGAGGTCTAATGAGCAGTTCTTC. Its translation is CASSLGGGRSNEQFF.

The CDR3 spells CASSPPERPSYEQYF. The CDR3 nucleotides are TGTGCCAGCTCACCACCTGAGAGGCCCTCCTACGAGCAGTACTTC. The J gene is TRBJ2-5, the V gene TRBV18; no clear D gene. The better agreement between TRBJ2-7 and the DNA end casts doubt on the J call. The CDR3 consists of 15 residues. CDR1 and CDR2 (germline): KGHSH, LQKENI.

This clone was detected only a few times. This chain connects TRBV7-9 to TRBJ2-7; 9 bases match TRBD1. There are 14 residues in the CDR3. V was clipped by 4 bases and J by 6 bases; unmatched bases: 7. Germline CDR1 is SEHNR and CDR2 is FQNEAQ (reference sequence). The CDR3 region has the DNA TGTGCCAGCAGCTGGGACAGGGAATCGGTCGAGCAGTACTTC. Protein sequence: CASSWDRESVEQYF.

This clone was detected a few times. This chain connects TRBV7-8 to TRBJ2-1; 8 bases are a match to TRBD2. The CDR3 covers 19 residues. CDR1 and CDR2 from the germline V gene are SGHVS and FQNEAQ. The V segment lost 2 bases and the J segment 4 bases; nucleotides outside the gene matches: 16. As DNA, the CDR3 is TGTGCCAGCAGCTTAAGGGTGAGCGGGGGAGTACTACTGTACAATGAGCAGTTCTTC. Its protein product is CASSLRVSGGVLLYNEQFF.

This clone was detected only a few times. This sequence joins TRBV6-1 and TRBJ1-4; D may be TRBD1 (5 bases). V lost 0 bases to trimming and J lost 4 bases, with 9 bases between them. From germline, CDR1 is MNHNS and CDR2 SASEGT. The CDR3 covers 15 residues. The CDR3 here is CASSEAGRINEKLFF. As DNA, the CDR3 is TGTGCCAGCAGTGAAGCGGGACGGATTAATGAAAAACTGTTTTTT.

The V gene is TRBV28, the J gene TRBJ1-2; 9 bases map to TRBD1. Per germline, CDR1 MDHEN and CDR2 SYDVKM. The J segment lost 8 bases and the V segment lost 8 bases, leaving 15 bases of the junction unmatched. The CDR3 extends over 15 amino acids. In DNA, the CDR3 is TGTGCCAGCGACAACGCCGGGACAGGGTTTTTGGGCTACACCTTC. Encoded protein: CASDNAGTGFLGYTF.

The rearrangement links TRBV5-1 to TRBJ2-7, with a possible D match to TRBD2 (5 bases). The germline V gene has CDR1 SGHRS and CDR2 YFSETQ. The CDR3 covers 15 residues. The V end was cut by 4 bases, the J end by 4 bases, with 18 bases between. CDR3 nucleotide sequence: TGCGCCAGCAGCGAGCTCGGGGTTCCGCCTTACGAGCAGTACTTC. Translating gives CASSELGVPPYEQYF.

This chain joins TRBV5-1 and TRBJ2-3; 15 bases are shared with TRBD2. The CDR3 is 16 amino acids. Germline CDR1 is SGHRS and CDR2 is YFSETQ. J gave up 5 bases and V 4 bases, and 5 bases lay outside the gene matches. For the CDR3, the DNA is TGCGCCAGCAGCACAGGACTAGCGGGAGGGGGAGATACGCAGTATTTT. Protein sequence: CASSTGLAGGGDTQYF.

The chain carries TRBV9 and TRBJ2-5, with D perhaps TRBD1 or TRBD2 (5 bases each). Trimming pared 0 bases from V and 7 bases from J, leaving 13 bases between. Per germline, CDR1 SGDLS and CDR2 YYNGEE. The CDR3 loop spans 14 amino acids. For the CDR3, the DNA is TGTGCCAGCAGCGTAGGGCAGGGAGCCAGGACCCAGTACTTC. Protein sequence: CASSVGQGARTQYF. The whole variable domain, remainder taken from reference TRBV9 and TRBJ2-5, is DSGVTQTPKHLITATGQRVTLRCSPRSGDLSVYWYQQSLDQGLQFLIQYYNGEERAKGNILERFSAQQFPDLHSELNLSSLELGDSALYFCASSVGQGARTQYFGPGTRLLVL.